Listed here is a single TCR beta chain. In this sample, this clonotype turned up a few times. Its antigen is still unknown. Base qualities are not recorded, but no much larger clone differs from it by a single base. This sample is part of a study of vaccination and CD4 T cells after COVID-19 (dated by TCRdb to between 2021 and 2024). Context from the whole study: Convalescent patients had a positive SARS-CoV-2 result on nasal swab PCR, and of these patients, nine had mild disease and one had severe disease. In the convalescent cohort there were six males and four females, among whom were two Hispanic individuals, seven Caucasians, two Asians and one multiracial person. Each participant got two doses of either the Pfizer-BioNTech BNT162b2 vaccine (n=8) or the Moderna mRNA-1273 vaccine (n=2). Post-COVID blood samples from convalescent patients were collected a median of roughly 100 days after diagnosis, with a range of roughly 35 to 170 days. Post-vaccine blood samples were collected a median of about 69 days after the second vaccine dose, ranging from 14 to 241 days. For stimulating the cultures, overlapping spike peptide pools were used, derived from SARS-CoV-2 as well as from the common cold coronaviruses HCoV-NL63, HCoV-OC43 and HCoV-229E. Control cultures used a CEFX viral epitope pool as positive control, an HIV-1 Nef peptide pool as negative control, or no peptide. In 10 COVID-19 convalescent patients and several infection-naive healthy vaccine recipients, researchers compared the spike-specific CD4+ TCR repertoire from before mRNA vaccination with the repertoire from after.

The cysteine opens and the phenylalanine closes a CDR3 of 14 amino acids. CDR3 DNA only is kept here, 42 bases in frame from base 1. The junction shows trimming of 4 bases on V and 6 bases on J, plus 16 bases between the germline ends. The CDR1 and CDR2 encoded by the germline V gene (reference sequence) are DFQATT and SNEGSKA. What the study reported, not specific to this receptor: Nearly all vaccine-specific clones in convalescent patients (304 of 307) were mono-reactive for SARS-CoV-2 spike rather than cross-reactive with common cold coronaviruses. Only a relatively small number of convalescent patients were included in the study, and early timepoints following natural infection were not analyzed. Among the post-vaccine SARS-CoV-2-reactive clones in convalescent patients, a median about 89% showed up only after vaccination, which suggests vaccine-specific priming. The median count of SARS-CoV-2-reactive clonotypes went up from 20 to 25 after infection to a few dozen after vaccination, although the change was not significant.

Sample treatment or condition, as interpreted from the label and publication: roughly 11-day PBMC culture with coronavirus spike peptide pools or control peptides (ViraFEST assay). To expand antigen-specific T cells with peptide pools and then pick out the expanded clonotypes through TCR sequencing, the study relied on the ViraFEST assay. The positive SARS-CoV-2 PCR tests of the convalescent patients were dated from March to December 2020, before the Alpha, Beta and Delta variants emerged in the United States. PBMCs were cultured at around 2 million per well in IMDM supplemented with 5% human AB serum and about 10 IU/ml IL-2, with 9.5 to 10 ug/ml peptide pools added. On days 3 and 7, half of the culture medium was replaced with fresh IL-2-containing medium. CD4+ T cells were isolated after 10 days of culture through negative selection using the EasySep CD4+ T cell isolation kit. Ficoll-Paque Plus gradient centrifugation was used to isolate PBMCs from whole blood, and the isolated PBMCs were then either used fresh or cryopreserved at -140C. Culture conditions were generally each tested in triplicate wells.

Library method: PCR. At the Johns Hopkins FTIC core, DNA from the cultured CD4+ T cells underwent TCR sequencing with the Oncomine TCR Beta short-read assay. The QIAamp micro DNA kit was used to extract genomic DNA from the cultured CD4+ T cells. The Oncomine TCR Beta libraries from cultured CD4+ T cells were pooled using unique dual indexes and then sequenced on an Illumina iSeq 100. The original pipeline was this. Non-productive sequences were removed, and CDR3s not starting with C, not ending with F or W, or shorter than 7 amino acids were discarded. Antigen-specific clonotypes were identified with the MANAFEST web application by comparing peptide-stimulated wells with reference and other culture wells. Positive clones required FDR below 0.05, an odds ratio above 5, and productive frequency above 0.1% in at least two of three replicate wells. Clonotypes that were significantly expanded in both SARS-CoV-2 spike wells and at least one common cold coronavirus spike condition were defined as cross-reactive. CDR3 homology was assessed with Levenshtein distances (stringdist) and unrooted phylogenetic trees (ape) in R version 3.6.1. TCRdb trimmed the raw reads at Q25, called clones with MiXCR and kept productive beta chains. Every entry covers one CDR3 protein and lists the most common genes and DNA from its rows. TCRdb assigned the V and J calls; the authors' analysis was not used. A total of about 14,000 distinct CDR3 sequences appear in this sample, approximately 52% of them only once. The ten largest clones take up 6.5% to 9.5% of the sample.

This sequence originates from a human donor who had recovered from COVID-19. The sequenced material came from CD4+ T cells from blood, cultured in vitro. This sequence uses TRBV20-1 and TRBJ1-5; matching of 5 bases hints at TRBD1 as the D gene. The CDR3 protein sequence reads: CSATQGGVGQPQHF. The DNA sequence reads TGCAGTGCTACTCAGGGAGGGGTGGGTCAGCCCCAGCATTTT.